The source of this TCR beta chain is a study of beta chain features in type 1 diabetes. Study outcomes and limitations: In all four CD4+ subsets, TCRB CDR3 length was significantly, moderately reduced in type 1 diabetes. Comparison showed that naive, central memory and Treg TCRB repertoires appeared more similar among patients than among healthy donors. Because the template was cDNA, high-expressing cells might be over-represented.

Only a few counts were recorded for this clone. What it recognizes is unknown. Blood was collected once per donor into heparin, averaging approximately 110 mL. A sort by CD45RO/CCR7/CD25/CD127/CD95/CD27 yielded CD4+ naive, central memory, regulatory and stem cell-like memory cells. Trimming removed 0 bases from V and 10 bases from J; junction bases left unmatched: 10. CDR1 and CDR2 from the germline V gene are SGHDT and YYEEEE. The CDR3 is made up of 17 amino acids. Isolated RNA was reverse transcribed in full, so expressed TCRB transcripts were sequenced. Data came from immunoSEQ multiplex PCR; TCRdb stores just in-frame clones and leaves some out. The data contain 250,000 to 300,000 clones, roughly 25% of them singletons.

The sequencing input was naive CD4+ T cells from blood. This chain joins TRBV5-6 and TRBJ2-1; 13 nucleotides align to TRBD2. The TCR sequence derives from a woman aged 25 to 39 with type 1 diabetes. CDR3 amino acids: CASSLGGGTSGTSEQFF. In DNA, the CDR3 is TGTGCCAGCAGCTTGGGTGGTGGGACTAGCGGGACCTCGGAGCAGTTCTTC.